This T cell receptor (beta chain) was identified in a study of T-cell memory formation after mild COVID-19. In TCRdb, the 5' RACE reads were re-called with MiXCR into one record per CDR3 protein. Of more than 350,000 distinct CDR3 sequences listed, roughly 21% are singletons. For this clonotype: Its matching antigen is unknown.

V was clipped by 6 bases and J by 5 bases; unmatched bases: 0. CDR1 and CDR2 (germline): SQVTM, ANQGSEA. The CDR3 totals 13 residues. Study results and caveats: The study found contracting CD4+ clones mainly in CM and EM and contracting CD8+ clones in EMRA.

The clonotype was recovered from an adult woman who had mild COVID-19 (a few samples of this study predate the infection). Cell type and time point are not known. The chain has TRBV29-1 and TRBJ2-2; 13 bases agree with TRBD2. Sequencing used PBMCs or a T cell subset sorted from them (not recorded which). CDR3 coding DNA: TGCAGCGTACTAGCGGGAGGGACCGGGGAGCTGTTTTTT. Translating it yields CSVLAGGTGELFF.